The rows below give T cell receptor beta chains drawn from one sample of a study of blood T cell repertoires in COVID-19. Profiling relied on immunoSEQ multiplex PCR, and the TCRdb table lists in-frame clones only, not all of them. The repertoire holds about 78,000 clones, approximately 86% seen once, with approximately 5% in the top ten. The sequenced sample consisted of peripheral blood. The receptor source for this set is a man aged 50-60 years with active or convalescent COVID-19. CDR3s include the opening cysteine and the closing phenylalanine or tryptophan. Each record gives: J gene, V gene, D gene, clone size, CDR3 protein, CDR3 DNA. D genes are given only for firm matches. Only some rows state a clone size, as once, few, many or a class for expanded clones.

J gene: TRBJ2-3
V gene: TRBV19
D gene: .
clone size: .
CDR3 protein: CASSIGTVSDTQYF
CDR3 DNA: TGTGCCAGTAGTATAGGGACAGTTTCAGATACGCAGTATTTT

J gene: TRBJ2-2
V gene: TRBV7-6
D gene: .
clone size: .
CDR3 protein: CASSLNAGLITGELFF
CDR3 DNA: TGTGCCAGCAGCTTAAACGCAGGCCTTATCACCGGGGAGCTGTTTTTT

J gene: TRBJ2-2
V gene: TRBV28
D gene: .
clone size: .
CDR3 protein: CASCLTVPGELFF
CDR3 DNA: TGTGCCAGCTGTTTGACTGTACCCGGGGAGCTGTTTTTT

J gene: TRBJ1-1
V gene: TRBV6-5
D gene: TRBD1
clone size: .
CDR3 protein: CASRGQEYTEAFF
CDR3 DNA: TGTGCCAGCAGGGGACAGGAATACACTGAAGCTTTCTTT

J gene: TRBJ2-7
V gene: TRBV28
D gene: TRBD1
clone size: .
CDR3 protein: CASSSIDGTGVYEQYF
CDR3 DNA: TGTGCCAGCAGTTCTATAGATGGGACAGGAGTCTACGAGCAGTACTTC

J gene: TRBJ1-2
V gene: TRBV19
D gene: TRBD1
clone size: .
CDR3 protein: CAGQGNYGYTF
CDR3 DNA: TGTGCCGGACAGGGAAACTATGGCTACACCTTC

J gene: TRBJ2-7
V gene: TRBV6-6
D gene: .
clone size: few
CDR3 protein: CASSPQGPSSYEQYF
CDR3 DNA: TGTGCCAGCAGCCCCCAGGGCCCGAGCTCCTACGAGCAGTACTTC

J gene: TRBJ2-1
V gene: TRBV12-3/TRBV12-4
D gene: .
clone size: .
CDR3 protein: CASSSRDRLFF
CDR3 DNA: TGTGCCAGCAGTTCCAGGGATCGTCTGTTCTTC

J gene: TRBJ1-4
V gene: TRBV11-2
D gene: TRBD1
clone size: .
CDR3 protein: CASSLGTGRNEKLFF
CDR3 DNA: TGTGCCAGCAGCTTAGGGACAGGGCGGAATGAAAAACTGTTTTTT

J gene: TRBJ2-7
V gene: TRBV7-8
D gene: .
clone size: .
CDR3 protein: CASSLVQDSYEQYF
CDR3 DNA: TGTGCCAGCAGCTTAGTTCAAGACAGCTACGAGCAGTACTTC

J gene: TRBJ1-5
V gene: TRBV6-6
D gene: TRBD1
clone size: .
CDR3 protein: CASSSGQGQPQHF
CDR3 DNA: TGTGCCAGCAGTTCCGGACAGGGCCAGCCCCAGCATTTT

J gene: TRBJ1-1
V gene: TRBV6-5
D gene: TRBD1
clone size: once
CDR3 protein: CVCQVTGDTEAFF
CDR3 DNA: TGTGTGTGTCAGGTAACAGGGGACACTGAAGCTTTCTTT

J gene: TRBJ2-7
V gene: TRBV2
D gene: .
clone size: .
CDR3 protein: CASSQQGWEQYF
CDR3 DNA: TGTGCCAGCAGTCAACAGGGATGGGAGCAGTACTTC

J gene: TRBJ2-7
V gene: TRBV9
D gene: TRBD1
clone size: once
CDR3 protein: CASSERQGSWDEQYF
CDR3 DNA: TGTGCCAGCAGCGAACGACAGGGCTCGTGGGACGAGCAGTACTTC

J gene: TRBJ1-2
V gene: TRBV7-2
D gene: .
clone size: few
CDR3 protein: CASSLNQGGYGYTF
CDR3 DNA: TGTGCCAGCAGCTTAAACCAGGGTGGCTATGGCTACACCTTC

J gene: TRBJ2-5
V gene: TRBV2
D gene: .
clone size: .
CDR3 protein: CASSEFLLGLMGETQYF
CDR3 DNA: TGTGCCAGCAGTGAATTCTTATTGGGACTCATGGGGGAGACCCAGTACTTC

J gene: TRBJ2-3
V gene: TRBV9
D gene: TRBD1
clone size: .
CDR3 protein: CASSPGQSTDTQYF
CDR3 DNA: TGTGCCAGCAGCCCGGGACAGAGCACAGATACGCAGTATTTT

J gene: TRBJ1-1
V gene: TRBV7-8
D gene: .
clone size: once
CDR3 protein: CASSPFPGLAFF
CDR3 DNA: TGTGCCAGCAGCCCCTTTCCAGGGTTGGCTTTCTTT

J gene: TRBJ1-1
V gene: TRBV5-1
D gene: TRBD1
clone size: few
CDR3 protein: CASSLWTGGIAEAFF
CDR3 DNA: TGCGCCAGCAGCTTGTGGACAGGGGGTATCGCTGAAGCTTTCTTT

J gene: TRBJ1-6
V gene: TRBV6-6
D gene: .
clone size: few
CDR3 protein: CASSYPEDGSPLHF
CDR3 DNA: TGTGCCAGCAGTTACCCGGAGGATGGTTCACCCCTCCACTTT

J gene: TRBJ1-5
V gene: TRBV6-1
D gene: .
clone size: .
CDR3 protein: CASSDRDSNQPQHF
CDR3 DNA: TGTGCCAGCAGTGACCGAGATAGCAATCAGCCCCAGCATTTT

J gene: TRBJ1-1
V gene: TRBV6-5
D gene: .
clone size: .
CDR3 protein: CASSFQGTEAFF
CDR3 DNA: TGTGCCAGCAGTTTTCAGGGGACTGAAGCTTTCTTT

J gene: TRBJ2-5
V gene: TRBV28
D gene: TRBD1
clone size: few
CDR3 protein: CASRRDRQETQYF
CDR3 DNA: TGTGCCAGCCGTAGGGACAGACAAGAGACCCAGTACTTC

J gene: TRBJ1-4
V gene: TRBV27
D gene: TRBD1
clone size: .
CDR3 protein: CASLGQVLANEKLFF
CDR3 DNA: TGTGCCAGCCTAGGACAGGTTCTCGCTAATGAAAAACTGTTTTTT

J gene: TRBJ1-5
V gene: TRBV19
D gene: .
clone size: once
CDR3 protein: CASSVETEHQPQHF
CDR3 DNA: TGTGCCAGTAGTGTTGAGACTGAACATCAGCCCCAGCATTTT

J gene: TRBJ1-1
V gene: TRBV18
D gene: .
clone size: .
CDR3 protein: CASSPNRETEAFF
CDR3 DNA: TGTGCCAGCTCACCCAACAGGGAAACTGAAGCTTTCTTT

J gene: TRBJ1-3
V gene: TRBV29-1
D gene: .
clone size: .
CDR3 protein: CSVDSPGRTDGNTIYF
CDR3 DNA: TGCAGCGTTGACTCGCCCGGAAGGACAGACGGAAACACCATATATTTT

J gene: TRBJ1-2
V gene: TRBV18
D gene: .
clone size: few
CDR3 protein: CASSPPDRNYGYTF
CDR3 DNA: TGTGCCAGCTCACCTCCTGACAGGAACTATGGCTACACCTTC

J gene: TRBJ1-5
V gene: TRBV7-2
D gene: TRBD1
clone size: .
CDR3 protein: CASSTTGDGNQPQHF
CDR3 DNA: TGTGCCAGCAGCACCACAGGGGATGGCAATCAGCCCCAGCATTTT